This TCR beta chain was obtained from a study of cytomegalovirus exposure and HLA in healthy donors. This clone was picked up a small number of times. As yet, its antigen is unknown. The primer mix had 60 Vbeta and 13 Jbeta primers. The protocol was immunoSEQ multiplex PCR, while the TCRdb copy is restricted to in-frame clones and leaves out a portion. The top ten hold about 4.9% of the sample, which has 150,000 to 200,000 clones, approximately 84% seen once. General study points: Analysis was performed later, and it showed HLA-associated TCR beta chains to be more clonally expanded than equally common others. Follow-up analysis later connected one missense variant in DCLRE1C with trimming of TCR beta V- and J-genes. Prior analysis indicated that the majority of TCR beta V segments exhibited productivity approximately 90% or approximately 30% of the time.

The TCR originated in a girl aged 5 to 17 in good health and CMV-seropositive. The sample was PBMCs.

The CDR3 spells CASSLGWRRRGGYEQYF. DNA of the CDR3: TGTGCCAGCAGCTTAGGGTGGCGGAGGCGGGGGGGATACGAGCAGTACTTC. V usage is TRBV7-8 and J usage is TRBJ2-7; 9 bases map to TRBD2. The CDR3 is 17 amino acids. The germline V gene encodes CDR1 SGHVS and CDR2 FQNEAQ. Losses at the gene ends were 1 base for V and 4 bases for J; bases not matched to a gene: 11.